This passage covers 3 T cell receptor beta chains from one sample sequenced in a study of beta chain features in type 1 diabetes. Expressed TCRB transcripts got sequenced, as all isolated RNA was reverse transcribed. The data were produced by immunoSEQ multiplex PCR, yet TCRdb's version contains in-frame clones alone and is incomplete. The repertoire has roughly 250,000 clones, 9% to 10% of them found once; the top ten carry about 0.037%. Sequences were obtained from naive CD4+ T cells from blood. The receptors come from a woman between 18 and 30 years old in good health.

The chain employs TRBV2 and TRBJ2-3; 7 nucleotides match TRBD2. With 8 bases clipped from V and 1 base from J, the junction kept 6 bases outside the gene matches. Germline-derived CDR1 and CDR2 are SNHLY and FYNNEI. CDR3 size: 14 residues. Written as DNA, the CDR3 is TGTGCCAGCGGCGAGACTAGCCGCACAGATACGCAGTATTTT. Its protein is CASGETSRTDTQYF. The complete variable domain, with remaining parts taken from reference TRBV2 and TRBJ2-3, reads EPEVTQTPSHQVTQMGQEVILRCVPISNHLYFYWYRQILGQKVEFLVSFYNNEISEKSEIFDDQFSVERPDGSNFTLKIRSTKLEDSAMYFCASGETSRTDTQYFGPGTRLTVL.

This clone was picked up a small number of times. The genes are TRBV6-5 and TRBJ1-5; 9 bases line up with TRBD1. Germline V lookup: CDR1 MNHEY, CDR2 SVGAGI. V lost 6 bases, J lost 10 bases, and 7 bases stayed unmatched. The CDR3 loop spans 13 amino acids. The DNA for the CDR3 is TGTGCCAGCAGCACAGGGGGCAGGAATCCCCAGCATTTT. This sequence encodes CASSTGGRNPQHF.

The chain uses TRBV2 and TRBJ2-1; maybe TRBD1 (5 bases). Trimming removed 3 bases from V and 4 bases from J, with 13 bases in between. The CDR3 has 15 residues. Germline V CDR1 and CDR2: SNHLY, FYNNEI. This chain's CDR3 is CASSDGAGSYNEQFF. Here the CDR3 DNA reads TGTGCCAGCAGTGACGGTGCAGGGTCTTACAATGAGCAGTTCTTC.